This entry lists 13 T cell receptor beta chains sequenced from one sample in a study of OX40 agonist ivuxolimab in advanced cancers. The table came from immunoSEQ multiplex PCR; TCRdb's copy has only in-frame clones and leaves some out. The sample has roughly 73,000 clones; around nine tenths are singletons. This specimen consisted of CD4+ or CD8+ T cells sorted from blood, obtained in a trial of the OX40 agonist ivuxolimab. The source of these receptors is an adult with an advanced solid tumor such as melanoma, head and neck, liver or kidney cancer.

The V call is TRBV29-1, the J call TRBJ2-1; possible D gene TRBD2, 6 bases. Germline assignment: CDR1 SQVTM and CDR2 ANQGSEA. The CDR3 runs to 16 residues. The ends were cut back, 8 bases at V and 0 bases at J, with 20 bases in the middle. CDR3 in amino acids: CSLRSRDGGSYNEQFF. CDR3 sequence (DNA): TGCAGCCTGAGGTCACGGGACGGGGGCTCCTACAATGAGCAGTTCTTC.

The gene calls are TRBV6-1 and TRBJ1-1, with D uncertain. The CDR3 is made up of 15 amino acids. V was trimmed by 6 bases and J by 5 bases, leaving 19 bases between them. Germline loops: CDR1 MNHNS, CDR2 SASEGT. CDR3 amino acids: CASRTMASSGTEAFF. The DNA of the CDR3 is TGTGCCAGCAGGACCATGGCCTCCTCGGGGACTGAAGCTTTCTTT.

The chain has TRBV18 and TRBJ2-3; TRBD1 matches at 8 bases. V lost 4 bases to trimming and J lost 3 bases; unmatched junction nucleotides: 3. Germline lookup yields CDR1 KGHSH and CDR2 LQKENI. This CDR3 has 14 residues. CDR3: CASSRTGPTDTQYF. The CDR3 nucleotides are TGTGCCAGCTCACGGACAGGGCCGACAGATACGCAGTATTTT.

The chain links TRBV5-4 to TRBJ1-1; 8 bases are a match to TRBD1. The CDR3 loop spans 13 amino acids. Germline V gene lookup returns CDR1 SGHNT and CDR2 YYREEE (reference sequence). V gave up 9 bases and J gave up 7 bases; unmatched junction bases: 11. The CDR3 loop reads CATPDREEGEAFF. The CDR3 coding sequence is TGTGCCACCCCGGACAGGGAAGAGGGTGAAGCTTTCTTT.

CDR3 nucleotides: TGTGCCAGCAGCTTTAGCCGGACCTTCGGCACTGAAGCTTTCTTT. Its translation is CASSFSRTFGTEAFF. The rearrangement links TRBV5-6 to TRBJ1-1; D not resolved. The ends were cut back, 2 bases at V and 4 bases at J, with 15 bases in the middle. The CDR3 spans 15 residues. Germline-derived CDR1 and CDR2 are SGHDT and YYEEEE.

V usage is TRBV18 and J usage is TRBJ2-3; D might be TRBD1 or TRBD2, each matching 6 bases. Per the germline V gene, CDR1 is KGHSH and CDR2 is LQKENI. Trimming shortened V by 5 bases and J by 7 bases, and 16 bases separated the two germline ends. The CDR3 runs to 14 residues. CDR3 protein: CASSTGSGANTQYF. The CDR3 DNA is TGTGCCAGCTCAACCGGATCGGGGGCGAATACGCAGTATTTT.

The chain uses TRBV5-4 and TRBJ2-5, with 9 positions matching TRBD2. The V gene's germline CDR1 is SGHNT and CDR2 YYREEE (reference sequence). CDR3 size: 16 residues. V shed 1 base, J shed 1 base, and the junction held 5 bases outside the gene matches. The CDR3 DNA is TGTGCCAGCAGCTTGCTGGGCGGGGGGGTCCAAGAGACCCAGTACTTC. Protein product: CASSLLGGGVQETQYF.

This clone rates as medium-sized (0.01 to 0.1%). This chain uses TRBV7-2 with TRBJ1-2; D gene unclear. Germline loops: CDR1 SGHTA, CDR2 FQGNSA. This CDR3 contains 13 residues. The V end lost 5 bases, the J end lost 5 bases, and 12 bases lay between the germline ends. In nucleotides, the CDR3 is TGTGCCAGCAGCAGCGGGTTCCGTTATGGCTACACCTTC. This translates into CASSSGFRYGYTF.

The gene calls are TRBV5-1 and TRBJ2-3; 9 bases match TRBD1. The germline gives CDR1 SGHRS, CDR2 YFSETQ. After removal of 4 bases from V and 6 bases from J, the junction contained 12 bases not matched to a gene. The CDR3 consists of 16 residues. DNA for the CDR3: TGCGCCAGCAGCCCGGAACCGGGACAGGGTGGGGATACGCAGTATTTT. Amino acids: CASSPEPGQGGDTQYF.

The chain combines TRBV5-1 with TRBJ1-4; TRBD1 might be the D (6 bases). The CDR3 is 14 residues long. V lost 0 bases and J 7 bases, leaving 10 bases between the germline ends. Germline CDR1 SGHRS, CDR2 YFSETQ. The CDR3 sequence: CASSLDRVSEKLFF. The CDR3 DNA sequence: TGCGCCAGCAGCTTGGACAGGGTTAGTGAAAAACTGTTTTTT.

The chain is built from TRBV10-3 and TRBJ1-1; a possible D gene is TRBD1 (5 bases). The CDR3 totals 11 residues. V lost 11 bases and J 8 bases, leaving 15 bases between the germline ends. Germline V CDR1 and CDR2: ENHRY, SYGVKD. As DNA, the CDR3 is TGTGCCTCACAAAGGGAGGGGGAAGCTTTCTTT. Its protein is CASQREGEAFF.

The gene calls are TRBV15 and TRBJ2-7; D is tentatively TRBD1 or TRBD2 (6 bases each). The germline V and J ends were trimmed by 0 bases and 2 bases, with 11 bases remaining between them. This CDR3 comprises 15 residues. Looked up from germline, CDR1 is LNHNV and CDR2 is YYDKDF (reference sequence). The CDR3 spells CATSRDLGGPYEQYF. CDR3 nucleotides: TGTGCCACCAGCAGAGACCTGGGGGGCCCCTACGAGCAGTACTTC.

The J gene is TRBJ2-3, the V gene TRBV7-2; 12 bases map to TRBD2. Germline CDR1 SGHTA, CDR2 FQGNSA. This CDR3 contains 17 residues. The V segment lost 6 bases and the J segment 2 bases; nucleotides outside the gene matches: 9. CDR3 sequence: CASSRTSGGSYTDTQYF. The CDR3 DNA sequence: TGTGCCAGCAGTCGTACTAGCGGGGGGAGTTACACAGATACGCAGTATTTT.